This T cell receptor beta chain appears in the sequencing data of a study of blood T cell repertoires in COVID-19 (dated by TCRdb to the early 2020s). For context, the study as a whole: Collaborator samples came from the United States, Italy and Spain and covered acute and convalescent phases of COVID-19. The material from the prospective study consisted of cDNA or gDNA derived from T cells, B-cell-depleted T cells, or PBMCs. The dataset comprised deeply sampled blood TCRbeta repertoires from subjects exposed to, actively infected with, or recovered from COVID-19. The repertoires were made available in a free public database intended to serve as a resource for research on the immune response to SARS-CoV-2. The samples were drawn from two sources: the first 160 participants of the ongoing ImmuneRACE study, and 1,200 or so subjects contributed by 6 global collaborators. A de-identified subject ID, COVID-19 status, age in years and sex were almost always included in the sample metadata. Where available, HLA class I and class II types were obtained from metadata supplied by the sample provider rather than from assay-based typing.

Taken from the germline V gene, the CDR1 and CDR2 loops are SGHVS and FQNEAQ. The CDR3 runs 13 residues from the cysteine to the phenylalanine. Of the read, only the CDR3 DNA is kept; its 39 bases are in frame from base 1. The junction carries 9 bases between V and J, which are trimmed by 5 bases and 2 bases respectively. TCRbeta CDR3 regions were amplified from genomic DNA using the immunoSEQ Assay, a bias-controlled multiplex PCR. The original methods were these. The number of nucleated cells in each sample was estimated from the amplification of reference gene primers within the assay. Sequence reads were collapsed and filtered to measure the absolute abundance of every unique TCRbeta CDR3 rearrangement. Productive Simpson clonality was computed per sample as the square root of Simpson's diversity index over productive rearrangements. TCRdb mirrors the immuneACCESS table, restricted to in-frame sequences. Some clones are absent from its copies; in checked studies, under half trace to an unresolved V gene, and the reason for the others is unknown. Clone size and V and J calls were adopted from that table, with D and trimming inferred from the DNA. The sample table lists about 120,000 clones, approximately 74% of them with a count of one. The ten largest clones add up to 5.5% of the sample.

Comment on this clone: No antigen is known for it. It has no much larger one-base neighbor in the sample; base qualities were not kept.

What the authors observed across the whole study: The quantity of clinical and demographic metadata differed by source and by participant and was supplied without curation.

Collaborating institutions collected whole blood in K2EDTA tubes following their own protocols. For TCRbeta analysis, collaborators shipped samples as frozen whole blood, isolated PBMCs, or DNA extracted from either of those sample types. The chain uses TRBV7-8 and TRBJ1-2; no D gene can be assigned with confidence. This TCR was sampled from a man aged 55-75 years with acute or convalescent COVID-19. The sequencing sample was made of peripheral blood. The CDR3 sequence is CASSVGENYGYTF. The DNA reads as follows: TGTGCCAGCAGCGTGGGCGAGAACTATGGCTACACCTTC.